Each of the 19 T cell receptor beta chains below was sequenced from the same sample in a study of T cells in Graves' hyperthyroidism and ophthalmopathy. Amplified TCR beta CDR3 regions derived from RNA transcripts. The HTBI set primed first-round TCR CDR3 RT-PCR. TCRdb called the multiplex PCR reads again in MiXCR, with one record for every CDR3 protein. The repertoire holds around 600,000 distinct CDR3 sequences, with approximately 15% as singletons. Sequenced sample: blood. The origin of the receptors is a woman aged 45-60 years with Graves' ophthalmopathy.

This clonotype was seen many times. V is TRBV11-1 and J is TRBJ2-1; 12 bases agree with TRBD2. The CDR3 totals 19 residues. Germline lookup yields CDR1 SGHAT and CDR2 FQDESV (reference sequence). With V trimmed by 1 base and J by 3 bases, 10 bases remained unmatched. The CDR3 DNA is TGTGCCAGCAGCTTAGATTCCCGAGGACTAGCGGGATTCTACAATGAGCAGTTCTTC. This sequence encodes CASSLDSRGLAGFYNEQFF. Combining the CDR3 with reference TRBV11-1 and TRBJ2-1 gives the whole variable domain EAEVAQSPRYKITEKSQAVAFWCDPISGHATLYWYRQILGQGPELLVQFQDESVVDDSQLPKDRFSAERLKGVDSTLKIQPAELGDSAMYLCASSLDSRGLAGFYNEQFFGPGTRLTVL.

This clonotype was recorded at least ten times. The rearrangement uses TRBV12-3 or TRBV12-4 and TRBJ1-2; TRBD1 aligns across 7 bases. After removal of 4 bases from V and 7 bases from J, the junction contained 12 bases not matched to a gene. The CDR3 sequence is 15 residues long. CDR3 sequence: CASSSRDSPRVGYTF. The CDR3, as DNA: TGTGCCAGCAGTTCGAGGGACAGCCCTAGAGTTGGCTACACCTTC.

The V call is TRBV6-4, the J call TRBJ2-1; 9 positions match TRBD2. Germline-derived CDR1 and CDR2 are MRHNA and SNTAGT. The CDR3 has 14 residues. J gave up 5 bases and V 4 bases, and 3 bases lay outside the gene matches. The CDR3 sequence is CASSGGTSHNEQFF. The CDR3 DNA reads as TGTGCCAGCAGTGGAGGGACTAGCCACAATGAGCAGTTCTTC.

This clonotype occurred many times. The gene calls are TRBV6-2 or TRBV6-3 and TRBJ2-7; the match to TRBD2 covers 14 bases. Germline V gene data show CDR1 as MNHEY and CDR2 as SVGEGT. The CDR3 is made up of 15 amino acids. V dropped 5 bases and J dropped 7; count of bases not matched to a gene: 7. CDR3 loop: CASSTGLAGASEQYF. CDR3 DNA sequence: TGTGCCAGCAGTACGGGACTAGCGGGAGCGTCGGAGCAGTACTTC.

Turning to this clonotype: This may be a read error: a much more frequent sequence differs by one nucleotide. The CDR3 DNA reads as TGTGCCAGCAGCCATAGAGGTTTGGCGCATCAGCCCCAGCATTTT. Its protein product is CASSHRGLAHQPQHF. The chain has TRBV28 and TRBJ1-5, with D uncertain. V lost 6 bases and J 5 bases, leaving 17 bases between the germline ends. This CDR3 spans 15 amino acids. Germline V gene lookup returns CDR1 MDHEN and CDR2 SYDVKM.

V is TRBV5-4 and J is TRBJ2-7; 9 bases align to TRBD1. In germline, CDR1 is SGHNT, CDR2 YYREEE (reference sequence). The CDR3 runs 14 residues. V lost 4 bases, J lost 5 bases, and 7 bases stayed unmatched. CDR3 nucleotide sequence: TGTGCCAGCAGCGGGCGGACAGGGGTTAACGAGCAGTACTTC. This sequence encodes CASSGRTGVNEQYF.

This clonotype was observed a handful of times. The chain uses TRBV5-5 and TRBJ1-3; unclear D gene. There are 14 residues in the CDR3. Germline V gene data show CDR1 as SGHKS and CDR2 as YYEKEE (reference sequence). The V end lost 4 bases, the J end lost 5 bases, and 13 bases lay between the germline ends. This chain's CDR3 is CASSHPGARNTIYF. The CDR3 nucleotides are TGTGCCAGCAGCCACCCAGGAGCCCGAAACACCATATATTTT.

Many counts were recorded for this clonotype. This chain connects TRBV7-9 to TRBJ2-7; a possible D gene is TRBD2 (6 bases). The CDR3 has 13 residues. The V end lost 2 bases, the J end lost 4 bases, and 9 bases lay between the germline ends. Per germline, CDR1 SEHNR and CDR2 FQNEAQ (reference sequence). The CDR3 spells CASSLPGEYEQYF. The CDR3 region has the DNA TGTGCCAGCAGCTTACCGGGGGAGTACGAGCAGTACTTC.

This clonotype was seen repeatedly, ten times or more. The J gene is TRBJ2-1, the V gene TRBV20-1; 13 nucleotides match TRBD2. The V gene end was trimmed by 5 bases and the J gene end by 10 bases; junction bases not matched to a gene: 14. The CDR3 length is 16 residues. CDR1 is DFQATT, CDR2 SNEGSKA, per germline (reference sequence). The CDR3 protein is CSAERIGTSGNEEQFF. The CDR3 region has the DNA TGCAGTGCTGAACGGATCGGGACTAGCGGGAACGAAGAGCAGTTCTTC.

This clonotype was counted only a few times. The chain recombines TRBV18 with TRBJ1-3; D unresolved. From germline, CDR1 is KGHSH and CDR2 LQKENI. The CDR3 runs 14 residues. The V end lost 3 bases, the J end lost 2 bases, and 8 bases lay between the germline ends. CDR3 loop: CASSPPATGNTIYF. CDR3 bases: TGTGCCAGCTCACCCCCAGCGACTGGAAACACCATATATTTT.

To note about this clonotype: Since a much larger clone is just one base distant, this may be a read error. The genes are TRBV28 and TRBJ2-3; 10 bases fit TRBD2. V gave up 4 bases and J gave up 8 bases; unmatched junction bases: 15. This CDR3 region has 17 residues. CDR1 and CDR2 from the germline V gene are MDHEN and SYDVKM. CDR3 DNA sequence: TGTGCCAGCAGTTCCGCCAGCGGGAGGGCCCCGCGATGTACGCAGTATTTT. It codes for CASSSASGRAPRCTQYF.

This clonotype was counted ten times or more. The CDR3 protein is CASSLDQGQTQYF. In DNA, the CDR3 is TGTGCCAGCAGCTTGGATCAGGGACAGACCCAGTACTTC. The chain employs TRBV7-2 and TRBJ2-5; D could derive from TRBD1 or TRBD2 (5 bases each). The CDR3 is 13 residues long. Germline lookup yields CDR1 SGHTA and CDR2 FQGNSA. Trimming took 3 bases from V and 6 from J, leaving 11 bases between them.

There are a few counts of this clonotype. V and J are TRBV28 and TRBJ2-7; D is unresolved. Germline CDR1 reads MDHEN; CDR2 reads SYDVKM. The CDR3 runs 13 residues. V was pared by 3 bases and J by 2 bases, with 8 bases between. CDR3 in DNA: TGTGCCAGCAGTTTTTTGTCACCCTACGAGCAGTACTTC. It specifies CASSFLSPYEQYF.

This clonotype was recorded at least ten times. This rearrangement joins TRBV7-2 to TRBJ2-5; D ambiguous. Germline lookup yields CDR1 SGHTA and CDR2 FQGNSA. Trimming left V 2 bases short and J 5 bases short, with 9 bases between. CDR3 length: 13 amino acids. Written as DNA, the CDR3 is TGTGCCAGCAGCTTAAGGCGAGGCGAGACCCAGTACTTC. Translation: CASSLRRGETQYF. The complete variable domain, with remaining parts taken from reference TRBV7-2 and TRBJ2-5, reads GAGVSQSPSNKVTEKGKDVELRCDPISGHTALYWYRQSLGQGLEFLIYFQGNSAPDKSGLPSDRFSAERTGGSVSTLTIQRTQQEDSAVYLCASSLRRGETQYFGPGTRLLVL.

This clonotype appeared a few times. This chain uses TRBV4-3 with TRBJ2-1; a possible D gene is TRBD1 (6 bases). This CDR3 has 16 amino acids. Germline lookup yields CDR1 LGHNA and CDR2 YSLEER. The V end lost 2 bases, the J end lost 6 bases, and 17 bases lay between the germline ends. The CDR3 DNA follows: TGCGCCAGCAGCCAACAACCCGTGGGGGACATCAATGAGCAGTTCTTC. Amino acid sequence: CASSQQPVGDINEQFF.

This clonotype was recorded at least ten times. V is TRBV28 and J is TRBJ2-1; D is perhaps TRBD1 or TRBD2 (5 bases each). The CDR3 is 15 residues long. Germline V gene lookup returns CDR1 MDHEN and CDR2 SYDVKM. Trimming removed 3 bases at V and 0 bases at J, with 9 bases between. The CDR3 loop reads CASSFTGPSYNEQFF. CDR3 in DNA: TGTGCCAGCAGTTTCACGGGGCCCTCCTACAATGAGCAGTTCTTC.

V is TRBV27 and J is TRBJ1-4; D might be TRBD1 (5 bases). With 6 bases removed from V and 2 bases from J, the gap between germline ends came to 13 bases. The CDR3 is made up of 15 amino acids. Germline V gene lookup returns CDR1 MNHEY and CDR2 SMNVEV (reference sequence). CDR3 residues: CASSAGVPTNEKLFF. The CDR3 DNA reads as TGTGCCAGCAGCGCGGGGGTACCCACTAATGAAAAACTGTTTTTT.

Many counts were recorded for this clonotype. The J gene is TRBJ1-1, the V gene TRBV7-9, with unresolved D. CDR3 length equals 14 residues. Per germline, CDR1 SEHNR and CDR2 FQNEAQ (reference sequence). The V and J ends lost 3 bases and 5 bases respectively, with 13 bases between them. The CDR3 sequence: CASSFFSGETEAFF. Here the CDR3 DNA reads TGTGCCAGCAGCTTCTTCTCCGGGGAGACTGAAGCTTTCTTT.

The CDR3 region has the DNA TGTGCCAGCAGCCAACCGGACAGGGGAGCTCACGAGCAGTACTTC. This translates into CASSQPDRGAHEQYF. The V call is TRBV3-1, the J call TRBJ2-7; TRBD1 aligns across 9 bases. Germline CDR1 is LGHDT and CDR2 is YNNKEL (reference sequence). The junction had 7 bases not matched to a gene; V was cut back by 2 bases and J by 5 bases. The CDR3 is made up of 15 amino acids.